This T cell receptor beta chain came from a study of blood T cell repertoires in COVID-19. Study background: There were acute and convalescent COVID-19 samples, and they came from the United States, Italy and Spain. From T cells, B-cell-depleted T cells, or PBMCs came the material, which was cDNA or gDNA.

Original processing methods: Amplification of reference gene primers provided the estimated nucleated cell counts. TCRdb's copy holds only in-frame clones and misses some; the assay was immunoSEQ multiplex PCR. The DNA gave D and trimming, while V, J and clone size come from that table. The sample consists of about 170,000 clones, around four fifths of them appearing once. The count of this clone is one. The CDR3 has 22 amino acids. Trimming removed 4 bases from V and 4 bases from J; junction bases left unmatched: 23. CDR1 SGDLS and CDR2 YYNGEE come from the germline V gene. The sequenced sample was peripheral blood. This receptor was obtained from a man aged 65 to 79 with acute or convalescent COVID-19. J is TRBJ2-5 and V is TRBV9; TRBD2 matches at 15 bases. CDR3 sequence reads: CASSPQLSTGTSGRRSVETQYF. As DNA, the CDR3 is TGTGCCAGCAGCCCTCAATTATCTACCGGGACTAGCGGGAGGCGGAGTGTAGAGACCCAGTACTTC.